This is a list of T cell receptor beta chains from one sample in a study of blood T cell repertoires in COVID-19. The protocol was immunoSEQ multiplex PCR, while the TCRdb copy is restricted to in-frame clones and leaves out a portion. This table has approximately 130,000 clones, about 90% appearing once. Input material: peripheral blood. The source is a woman in her fifties or sixties who had recovered from COVID-19. The conserved cysteine and the conserved F or W are not part of the CDR3 here. The D gene is left open where the match is weak.

D | V | CDR3
- | TRBV9 | ASSVAGLGGEQY
TRBD1 | TRBV6-5 | ASSYRGGAGTGELF
- | TRBV6-5 | ASRRGGETQY
TRBD2 | TRBV7-8 | ASSLASSGAGAKNIQY
TRBD2 | TRBV9 | ASSVGDSGGAHNEQF
TRBD2 | TRBV29-1 | SVEDKGRGGRAGEQY
- | TRBV28 | ASRPDPYSPLH
- | TRBV7-9 | ASSLQGTHTEAF
TRBD2 | TRBV28 | ATLLAGGGNEQF
- | TRBV6-5 | ASRNSIAADTQY
TRBD1 | TRBV7-2 | ASSSEGQVNEKLF
TRBD1 | TRBV4-1 | ASSQDRQGKGTEAF
- | TRBV6-1 | ASSDSGGHGYT
- | TRBV9 | ASSSQPTPTATNEKLF
- | TRBV21-1 | ASSKATGRNQPQH
- | TRBV11-2 | ASSQETYWGELF
TRBD2 | TRBV5-1 | ASSPGTRGGETQY
TRBD1 | TRBV7-2 | ASSFKGGAGGTEAF
TRBD1 | TRBV25-1 | ASSVLTGVGTEAF
- | TRBV5-5 | ASSLVRDRVFGRVREQY
- | TRBV5-6 | ASSRRGFTGELF
TRBD1 | TRBV3-1/TRBV3-2 | ASSQGDRVFSPLH
TRBD1 | TRBV10-3 | AISATGTGKYYEQY
TRBD1 | TRBV7-3 | ASSPTRQGYEQF
TRBD1 | TRBV11-2 | ASSDGGWGQKNTEAF
- | TRBV7-9 | ATPRGGTYNEQF
- | TRBV28 | ASSSAQGGSYNEQF
- | TRBV2 | ASREDSARPQH
- | TRBV7-2 | ASSLTSLWTGELF
TRBD2 | TRBV24-1 | ATSDFGLREDSYEQY
- | TRBV4-1 | ASSPPQGGYGYT
TRBD2 | TRBV23-1 | ASSRLRRAGGFTDTQY
TRBD1 | TRBV11-2 | ASSSQGEDTEAF
TRBD1 | TRBV24-1 | ATSERDRNTDTQY
TRBD1 | TRBV5-4 | ASSLMDRGYTGELF
- | TRBV5-1 | ASSFRIREKRIHYGYT
- | TRBV7-3 | ASSSRVQETQY